This T cell receptor beta chain comes out of a study of T cells in Graves' hyperthyroidism and ophthalmopathy. Diagnoses rested on clinical symptoms, serum thyroxine and TRAb, thyroid ultrasound and orbital computed tomography. Study-wide points: In the analysis, a 13 V-J model separated ophthalmopathy from stable hyperthyroidism. Most thyroid clonotypes expanded above 0.001 were also detected in blood.

The CDR3 sequence is 17 residues long. V lost 4 bases to trimming and J lost 4 bases; unmatched junction nucleotides: 15. Germline V lookup: CDR1 SGHKS, CDR2 YYEKEE (reference sequence). In its sample, this clonotype was seen a few times. Antigen: not known. Amplified regions were TCR beta CDR3 sequences from RNA transcripts. The HTBI primer set drove a first-round RT-PCR of the TCR CDR3. Each CDR3 protein gets one entry after TCRdb re-called the multiplex PCR reads with MiXCR. Of roughly 400,000 distinct CDR3 sequences listed, roughly 13% are singletons. The sample consisted of blood. The gene calls are TRBV5-5 and TRBJ2-3, with 7 bases matching TRBD2. This TCR derives from a man aged 45-60 years with Graves' ophthalmopathy. The CDR3 DNA is TGTGCCAGCAGCCACCGGGTTGAGGGAGGGCCGTCAGATACGCAGTATTTT. Its translation is CASSHRVEGGPSDTQYF.